Sequencing of this TCR beta chain was carried out in a study of molecular identifiers for immune sequencing clone quantification. For this clonotype: Its antigen is not identified.

CDR1 MGHRA and CDR2 YSYEKL come from the germline V gene. There are 16 residues in the CDR3. The V end was cut by 4 bases, the J end by 0 bases, with 16 bases between. Using a CD8+CD4-CCR7+CD45RA+ phenotype, naive CD8 T cells were sorted. Generation of bulk TCR libraries relied on previously described methods and listed TCR primers. TCRdb re-called the PCR reads with MiXCR, one entry per CDR3 protein. The data show 490,000 or so distinct CDR3 sequences, over 20% seen once. Regarding the study as a whole: Clonotypes surpassing 20 RNA copies contained over 98% of effector molecules, versus under 1% in naive cells. A single cell's spiked Jurkat TCR RNA was reportedly detectable among roughly 1 million naive cells.

Sequenced input: naive CD8+ T cells from blood, with Jurkat cell RNA spiked in. Noted subset: FACS-sorted CD8+CD4-CCR7+CD45RA+ naive T cells. The source is a human donor in good health. Some libraries in this study had Jurkat cell RNA spiked in. V and J are TRBV4-1 and TRBJ2-7; D is perhaps TRBD1 or TRBD2 (5 bases each). In DNA, the CDR3 is TGCGCCAGCAGCCTAACCGGGACGGTGAGCTCCTACGAGCAGTACTTC. Its translation: CASSLTGTVSSYEQYF.